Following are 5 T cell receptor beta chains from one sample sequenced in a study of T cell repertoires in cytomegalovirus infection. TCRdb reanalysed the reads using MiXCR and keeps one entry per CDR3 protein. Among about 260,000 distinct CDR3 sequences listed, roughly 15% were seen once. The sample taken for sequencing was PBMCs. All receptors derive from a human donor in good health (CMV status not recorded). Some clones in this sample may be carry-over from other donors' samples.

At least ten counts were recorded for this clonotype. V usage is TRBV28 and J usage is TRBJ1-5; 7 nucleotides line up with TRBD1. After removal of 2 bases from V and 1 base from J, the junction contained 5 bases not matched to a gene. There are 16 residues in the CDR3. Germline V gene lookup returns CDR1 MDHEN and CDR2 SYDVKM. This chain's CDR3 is CASSLPRGRSNQPQHF. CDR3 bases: TGTGCCAGCAGTTTACCGAGGGGGCGAAGCAATCAGCCCCAGCATTTT.

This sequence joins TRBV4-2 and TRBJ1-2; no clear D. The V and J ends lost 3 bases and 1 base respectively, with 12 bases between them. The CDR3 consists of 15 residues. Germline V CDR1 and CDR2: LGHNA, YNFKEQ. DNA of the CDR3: TGTGCCAGCAGCCAGTCCTCGAGCTTTAACTATGGCTACACCTTC. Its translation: CASSQSSSFNYGYTF.

This chain's CDR3 is CASSPIRTSGVTDTQYF. The CDR3 DNA is TGTGCCAGCTCACCCATACGGACTAGCGGGGTCACAGATACGCAGTATTTT. The V and J genes are TRBV18 and TRBJ2-3, with 12 bases lining up with TRBD2. Germline V CDR1 and CDR2: KGHSH, LQKENI. The ends lost 3 bases at V and 2 bases at J; junction bases unmatched: 6. The CDR3 has 17 residues.

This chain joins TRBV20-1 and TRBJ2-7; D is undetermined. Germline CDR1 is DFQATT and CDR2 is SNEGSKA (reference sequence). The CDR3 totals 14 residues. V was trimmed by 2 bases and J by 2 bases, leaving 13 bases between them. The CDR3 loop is CSARLYSTAYEQYF. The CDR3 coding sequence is TGCAGTGCTAGATTATATAGTACCGCCTACGAGCAGTACTTC.

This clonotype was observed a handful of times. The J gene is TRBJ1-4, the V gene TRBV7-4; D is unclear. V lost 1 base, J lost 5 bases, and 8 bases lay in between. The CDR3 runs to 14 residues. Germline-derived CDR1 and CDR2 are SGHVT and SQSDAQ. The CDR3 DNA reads TGTGCCAGCAGCTTAGGAGGGAAGAATGAAAAACTGTTTTTT. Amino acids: CASSLGGKNEKLFF.